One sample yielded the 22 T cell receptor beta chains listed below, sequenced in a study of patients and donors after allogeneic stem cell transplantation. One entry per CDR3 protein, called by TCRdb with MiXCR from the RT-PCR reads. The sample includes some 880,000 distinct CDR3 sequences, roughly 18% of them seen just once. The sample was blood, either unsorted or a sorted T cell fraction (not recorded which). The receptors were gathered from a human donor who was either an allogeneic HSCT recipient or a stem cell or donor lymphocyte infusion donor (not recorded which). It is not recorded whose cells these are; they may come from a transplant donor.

CDR3 nucleotide sequence: TGTGCCAGCAGCTCCAAAGCGATAGCGGGAGCGCTCGACTACAATGAGCAGTTCTTC. Amino acid sequence: CASSSKAIAGALDYNEQFF. The chain links TRBV9 to TRBJ2-1; 9 nucleotides match TRBD2. The CDR3 sequence is 19 residues long. The V gene end was trimmed by 4 bases and the J gene end by 3 bases; junction bases not matched to a gene: 17. CDR1 and CDR2 from the germline V gene are SGDLS and YYNGEE.

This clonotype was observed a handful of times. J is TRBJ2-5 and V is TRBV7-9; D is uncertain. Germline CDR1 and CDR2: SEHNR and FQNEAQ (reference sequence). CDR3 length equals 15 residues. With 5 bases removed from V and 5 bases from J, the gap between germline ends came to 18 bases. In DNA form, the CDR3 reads TGTGCCAGCAGCACCCCGACCGCGGAAAAGGAGACCCAGTACTTC. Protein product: CASSTPTAEKETQYF.

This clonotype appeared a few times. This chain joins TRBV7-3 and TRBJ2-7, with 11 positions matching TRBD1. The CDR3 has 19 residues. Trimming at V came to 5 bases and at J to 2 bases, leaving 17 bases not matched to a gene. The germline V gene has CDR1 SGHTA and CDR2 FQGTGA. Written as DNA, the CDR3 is TGTGCCAGCAGCCTTAACCGGGACAGGGGGTATATGGGAGCCTACGAGCAGTACTTC. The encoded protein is CASSLNRDRGYMGAYEQYF.

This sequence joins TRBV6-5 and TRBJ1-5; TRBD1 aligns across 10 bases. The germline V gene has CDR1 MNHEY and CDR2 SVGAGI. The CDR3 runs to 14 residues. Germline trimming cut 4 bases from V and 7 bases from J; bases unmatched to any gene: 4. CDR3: CASSSPGQGQPQHF. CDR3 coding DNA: TGTGCCAGCAGTTCCCCGGGACAGGGGCAGCCCCAGCATTTT.

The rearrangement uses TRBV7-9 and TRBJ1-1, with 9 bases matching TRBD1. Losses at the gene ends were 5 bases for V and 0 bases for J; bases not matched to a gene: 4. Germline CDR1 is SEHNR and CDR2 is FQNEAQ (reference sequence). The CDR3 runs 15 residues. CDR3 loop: CASSVRQGVNTEAFF. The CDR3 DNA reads TGTGCCAGCAGCGTTCGACAGGGGGTGAACACTGAAGCTTTCTTT.

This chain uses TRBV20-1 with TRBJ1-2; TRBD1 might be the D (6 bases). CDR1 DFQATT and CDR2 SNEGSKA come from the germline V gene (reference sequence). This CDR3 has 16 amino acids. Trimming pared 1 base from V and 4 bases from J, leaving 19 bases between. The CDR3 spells CSARGAGAGEAYGYTF. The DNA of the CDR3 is TGCAGTGCTAGAGGAGCCGGGGCAGGGGAGGCCTATGGCTACACCTTC.

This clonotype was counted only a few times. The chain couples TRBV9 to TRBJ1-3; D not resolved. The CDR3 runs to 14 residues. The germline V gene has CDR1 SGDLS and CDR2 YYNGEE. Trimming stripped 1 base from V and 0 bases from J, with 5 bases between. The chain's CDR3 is CASSVWASGNTIYF. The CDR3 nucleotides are TGTGCCAGCAGCGTATGGGCCTCTGGAAACACCATATATTTT.

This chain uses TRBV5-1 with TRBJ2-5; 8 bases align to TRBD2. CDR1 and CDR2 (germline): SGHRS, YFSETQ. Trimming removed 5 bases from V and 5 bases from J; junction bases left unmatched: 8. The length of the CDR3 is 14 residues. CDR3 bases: TGCGCCAGCAGTCGGACTAGCCGCGCCGAGACCCAGTACTTC. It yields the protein CASSRTSRAETQYF.

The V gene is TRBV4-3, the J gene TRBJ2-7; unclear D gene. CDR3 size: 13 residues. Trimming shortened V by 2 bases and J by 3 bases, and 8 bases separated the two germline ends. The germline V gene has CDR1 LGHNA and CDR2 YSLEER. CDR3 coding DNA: TGCGCCAGCAGCCAATACCTGGACTACGAGCAGTACTTC. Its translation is CASSQYLDYEQYF.

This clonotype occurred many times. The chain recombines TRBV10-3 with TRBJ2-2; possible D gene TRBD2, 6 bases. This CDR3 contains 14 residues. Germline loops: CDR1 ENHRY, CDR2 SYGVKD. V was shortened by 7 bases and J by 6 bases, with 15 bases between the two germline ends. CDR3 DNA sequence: TGTGCCATCAAGGAGGGTACGGGTCCCGGGGAGCTGTTTTTT. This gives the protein CAIKEGTGPGELFF.

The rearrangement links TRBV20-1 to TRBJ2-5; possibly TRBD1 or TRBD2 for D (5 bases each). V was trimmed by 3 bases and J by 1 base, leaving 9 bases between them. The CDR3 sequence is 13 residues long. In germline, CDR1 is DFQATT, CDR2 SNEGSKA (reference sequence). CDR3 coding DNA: TGCAGTGCTAGCGCAGGGACCCAAGAGACCCAGTACTTC. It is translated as CSASAGTQETQYF.

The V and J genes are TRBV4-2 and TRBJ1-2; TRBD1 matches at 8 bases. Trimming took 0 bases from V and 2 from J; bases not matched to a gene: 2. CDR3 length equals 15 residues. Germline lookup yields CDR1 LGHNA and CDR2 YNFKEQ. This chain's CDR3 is CASSQDRDRNYGYTF. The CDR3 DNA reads TGTGCCAGCAGCCAAGATAGGGACAGGAACTATGGCTACACCTTC.

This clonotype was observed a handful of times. CDR3 nucleotide sequence: TGTGCCAGCAGCTTATACAGGGACATGAACACTGAAGCTTTCTTT. This sequence encodes CASSLYRDMNTEAFF. V gene TRBV11-1 combines with J gene TRBJ1-1, with D possibly TRBD1 on 6 matching bases. Looked up from germline, CDR1 is SGHAT and CDR2 is FQDESV (reference sequence). The V and J ends lost 2 bases and 0 bases respectively, with 10 bases between them. The CDR3 loop spans 15 amino acids.

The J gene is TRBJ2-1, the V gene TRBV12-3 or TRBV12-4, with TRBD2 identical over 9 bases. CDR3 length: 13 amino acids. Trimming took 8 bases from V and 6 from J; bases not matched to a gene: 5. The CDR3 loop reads CASPGTSSNEQFF. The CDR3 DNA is TGTGCCAGCCCCGGGACTAGCTCCAATGAGCAGTTCTTC.

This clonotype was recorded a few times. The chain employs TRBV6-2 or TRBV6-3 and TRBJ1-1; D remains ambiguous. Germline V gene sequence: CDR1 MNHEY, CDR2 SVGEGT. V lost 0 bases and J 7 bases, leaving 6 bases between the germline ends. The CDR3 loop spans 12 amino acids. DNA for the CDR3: TGTGCCAGCAGTTACTCGTTCGGTGAAGCTTTCTTT. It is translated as CASSYSFGEAFF.

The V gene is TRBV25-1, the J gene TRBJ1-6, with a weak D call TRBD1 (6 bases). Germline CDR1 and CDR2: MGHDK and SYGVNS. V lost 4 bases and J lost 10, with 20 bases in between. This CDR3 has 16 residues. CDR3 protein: CASSGRVQGAGSPLHF. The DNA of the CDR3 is TGTGCCAGCAGTGGAAGGGTACAGGGCGCGGGGTCACCCCTCCACTTT. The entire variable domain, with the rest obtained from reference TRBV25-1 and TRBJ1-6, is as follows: EADIYQTPRYLVIGTGKKITLECSQTMGHDKMYWYQQDPGMELHLIHYSYGVNSTEKGDLSSESTVSRIRTEHFPLTLESARPSHTSQYLCASSGRVQGAGSPLHFGNGTRLTVT.

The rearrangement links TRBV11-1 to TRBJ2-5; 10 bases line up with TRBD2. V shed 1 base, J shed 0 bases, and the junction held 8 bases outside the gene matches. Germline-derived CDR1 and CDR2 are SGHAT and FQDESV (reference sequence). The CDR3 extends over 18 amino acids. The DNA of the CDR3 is TGTGCCAGCAGCTTAGGCTATCGCCTAGCGGGGGACCAAGAGACCCAGTACTTC. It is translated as CASSLGYRLAGDQETQYF.

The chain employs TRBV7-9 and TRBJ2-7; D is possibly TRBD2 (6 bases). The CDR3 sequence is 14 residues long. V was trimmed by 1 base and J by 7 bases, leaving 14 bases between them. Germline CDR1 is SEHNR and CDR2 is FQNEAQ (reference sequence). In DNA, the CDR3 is TGTGCCAGCAGCTTAGTGTCAGCGGGCACGGAGCAGTACTTC. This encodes CASSLVSAGTEQYF.

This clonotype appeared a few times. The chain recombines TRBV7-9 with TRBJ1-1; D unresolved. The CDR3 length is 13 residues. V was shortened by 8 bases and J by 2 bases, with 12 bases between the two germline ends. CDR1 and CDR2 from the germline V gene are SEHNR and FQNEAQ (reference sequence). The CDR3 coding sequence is TGTGCCAGCTTGATGGAGGTTAACACTGAAGCTTTCTTT. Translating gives CASLMEVNTEAFF.

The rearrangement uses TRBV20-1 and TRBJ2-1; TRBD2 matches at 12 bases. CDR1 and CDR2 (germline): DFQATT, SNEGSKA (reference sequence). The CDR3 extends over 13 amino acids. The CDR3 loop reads CGTTSGRNNEQFF. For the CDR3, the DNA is TGCGGTACAACTAGCGGGAGGAACAATGAGCAGTTCTTC.

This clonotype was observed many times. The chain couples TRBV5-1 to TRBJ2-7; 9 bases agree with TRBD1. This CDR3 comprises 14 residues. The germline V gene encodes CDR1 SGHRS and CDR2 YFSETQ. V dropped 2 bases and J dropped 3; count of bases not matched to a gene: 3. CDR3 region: CASSLRQGDYEQYF. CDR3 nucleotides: TGCGCCAGCAGCTTAAGACAGGGGGACTACGAGCAGTACTTC.

CDR3 in amino acids: CASSAPPGLGSYEQYF. CDR3 in DNA: TGTGCCAGCAGCGCCCCTCCGGGACTAGGCTCCTACGAGCAGTACTTC. The chain links TRBV2 to TRBJ2-7, with 8 nucleotides matching TRBD2. The J segment lost 0 bases and the V segment lost 6 bases, leaving 10 bases of the junction unmatched. Looked up from germline, CDR1 is SNHLY and CDR2 is FYNNEI. The CDR3 loop spans 16 amino acids.